This TCR beta chain was captured in a study of blood T cells in healthy people across ages. This clonotype has just a few counts. The authors ran a second PCR of 7 to 11 cycles using a sample-barcoded 5' primer and a J-beta primer mix. MiXCR, run by TCRdb on the 5' RACE reads, gives a single entry per CDR3 protein. The repertoire holds 800,000 or so distinct CDR3 sequences, with approximately 25% as singletons. CDR1 and CDR2 from the germline V gene are SEHNR and FQNEAQ (reference sequence). This CDR3 has 11 amino acids. The V and J ends lost 5 bases and 6 bases respectively, with 5 bases between them. This sample also appeared in a second study, on T cells of mothers and their children. That work contributes: Pairs that are related and pairs that are unrelated have TCR recombination output shaped similarly by thymic selection.

The J gene is TRBJ2-1, the V gene TRBV7-9; D remains ambiguous. The sequence derives from a boy between 5 and 17 years old in good health. The material sequenced was blood. The CDR3 spells CASSPPNEQFF. In DNA, the CDR3 is TGTGCCAGCAGCCCCCCCAATGAGCAGTTCTTC.